The rows below give T cell receptor beta chains drawn from one sample of a study of read filtering for tumor transcriptome and immune sequencing. TCRdb re-analysed the reads in MiXCR, keeping a single row per CDR3 protein. This sample has tens of thousands of distinct CDR3 sequences, with roughly a fifth found just once. The sequenced sample consisted of a population of CD138-negative cells sorted from bone marrow. The receptors come from a donor older than 35 with multiple myeloma. The CDR3 runs from the conserved cysteine through the conserved F or W. Each record gives: D gene, clone size, J gene, V gene, CDR3 protein, CDR3 DNA. A D gene is named only where the DNA matches it firmly. Expanded clones are given a class, and other clones once, few, many or no size at all.

NA few TRBJ1-2 TRBV29-1 CSVEEDGYTF TGCAGCGTTGAAGAAGATGGCTACACCTTC
NA many TRBJ2-1 TRBV12-3/TRBV12-4 CASTSSTGEQFF TGTGCCAGCACCTCCTCCACGGGTGAGCAGTTCTTC
NA few TRBJ2-2 TRBV29-1 CSAGRDTGELFF TGCAGCGCGGGCAGGGACACCGGGGAGCTGTTTTTT
NA NA TRBJ1-3 TRBV5-1 CASSLGGDLSGNTIYF TGCGCCAGCAGCTTGGGCGGGGATCTCTCTGGAAACACCATATATTTT
NA many TRBJ2-2 TRBV28 CASSFWGTGELFF TGTGCCAGCAGTTTTTGGGGAACCGGGGAGCTGTTTTTT
TRBD1 many TRBJ1-4 TRBV4-1 CASSISGTGGEKLFF TGCGCCAGCAGCATATCCGGGACAGGTGGCGAAAAACTGTTTTTT
TRBD1 NA TRBJ2-1 TRBV24-1 CATSDPTGTDWGQFF TGTGCCACCAGTGATCCAACTGGGACAGACTGGGGGCAGTTCTTC
NA many TRBJ2-6 TRBV29-1 CSVTGESGANVLTF TGCAGCGTTACGGGTGAATCTGGGGCCAACGTCCTGACTTTC
TRBD1 many TRBJ2-7 TRBV11-2 CASSSTGINEQYF TGTGCCAGCAGCTCGACAGGGATCAACGAGCAGTACTTC
TRBD2 many TRBJ2-1 TRBV10-3 CATRQTSGNVHEQFF TGTGCCACGCGACAGACTAGCGGGAACGTCCATGAGCAGTTCTTC
TRBD1 many TRBJ2-7 TRBV3-1 CASSQGQGYEQYF TGTGCCAGCAGCCAAGGACAGGGCTACGAGCAGTACTTC
TRBD1 many TRBJ1-1 TRBV18 CASSPRKGTEVLNTEAFF TGTGCCAGCTCACCCAGAAAGGGGACAGAGGTACTGAACACTGAAGCTTTCTTT
NA once TRBJ2-7 TRBV3-1 CASSPVQGLPYEQYF TGTGCCAGCAGCCCCGTACAGGGACTGCCCTACGAGCAGTACTTC
NA many TRBJ2-1 TRBV11-3 CASSLSQNNEQFF TGTGCCAGCAGCTTATCACAAAACAATGAGCAGTTCTTC
TRBD1 many TRBJ1-6 TRBV20-1 CSATLGQSSSYNSPLHF TGCAGTGCAACCCTGGGACAGTCCAGCTCCTATAATTCACCCCTCCACTTT
NA many TRBJ2-3 TRBV7-9 CASSLRTAFTDTQYF TGTGCCAGCAGCTTAAGGACAGCCTTCACAGATACGCAGTATTTT
TRBD2 many TRBJ2-7 TRBV5-1 CASSLASSSGAPTYEQYF TGCGCCAGCAGCTTGGCCTCGTCTAGCGGAGCCCCCACCTACGAGCAGTACTTC
TRBD2 many TRBJ2-1 TRBV15 CATSRAIGLAGDNEQFF TGTGCCACCAGCAGAGCGATAGGACTAGCGGGTGACAATGAGCAGTTCTTC
NA NA TRBJ1-1 TRBV2 CASSGVMNTEAFF TGTGCCAGCAGTGGAGTAATGAACACTGAAGCTTTCTTT
TRBD2 few TRBJ2-2 TRBV9 CASGDLAGTTGELFF TGTGCCAGCGGAGACCTAGCGGGAACCACCGGGGAGCTGTTTTTT
NA many TRBJ2-6 TRBV29-1 CSVDRIPRSGANVLTF TGCAGCGTTGATCGAATTCCCCGCTCTGGGGCCAACGTCCTGACTTTC
TRBD2 many TRBJ2-7 TRBV5-5 CASSAKGTSTRGEQYF TGTGCCAGCAGCGCGAAAGGGACTAGCACGAGGGGAGAGCAGTACTTC
TRBD2 many TRBJ2-1 TRBV6-2/TRBV6-3 CASSLRVRGTTYNEQFF TGTGCCAGCAGTTTAAGGGTGCGGGGGACTACCTACAATGAGCAGTTCTTC
NA many TRBJ1-4 TRBV14 CASSQSRAANEKLFF TGTGCCAGCAGCCAAAGCCGGGCGGCTAATGAAAAACTGTTTTTT
TRBD2 many TRBJ2-5 TRBV5-1 CASSPTNRGGGGETQYF TGCGCCAGCAGCCCGACCAACAGGGGCGGGGGGGGAGAGACCCAGTACTTC
NA NA TRBJ2-1 TRBV19 CARSIDPLTGIIDEQFF TGTGCCAGAAGTATAGATCCCCTAACGGGAATTATAGATGAGCAGTTCTTC